The TCR beta chain described here comes from a study of blood T cell repertoires in COVID-19. With V trimmed by 6 bases and J by 10 bases, 15 bases remained unmatched. In germline, CDR1 is LNHDA, CDR2 SQIVND (reference sequence). The CDR3 is 16 residues long. Using immunoSEQ multiplex PCR, the repertoire was profiled, and TCRdb retains in-frame clones only, with some absent. The sample lists approximately 300,000 clones, 75% to 95% occurring once. The V and J genes are TRBV19 and TRBJ2-1; TRBD1 agrees at 10 bases. Sequences were obtained from peripheral blood. The receptor was isolated from a woman aged 25 to 39 with COVID-19, enrolled during active disease. The CDR3 region is CASRSGGTGASGEQFF. DNA of the CDR3: TGTGCCAGTAGATCGGGGGGGACAGGGGCCAGCGGGGAGCAGTTCTTC.